These T cell receptor beta chains were read from a single sample in a study of OX40 agonist ivuxolimab in advanced cancers. Using immunoSEQ multiplex PCR, the repertoire was profiled, and TCRdb retains in-frame clones only, with some absent. The sample gives some 62,000 clones, roughly four fifths of which show up once; 9.8% is in the top ten. The source was CD4+ or CD8+ T cells sorted from blood, collected in a trial of the OX40 agonist ivuxolimab. The receptors were gathered from an adult with an advanced solid tumor such as melanoma, head and neck, liver or kidney cancer. CDR3s leave out the opening cysteine and the closing phenylalanine or tryptophan.

j_call v_call cdr3_aa
TRBJ1-5 TRBV6-6 ASHKLNQPQH
TRBJ2-7 TRBV10-3 AISGDRFMGEQY
TRBJ2-1 TRBV11-1 ASSSRGISSYNEQF
TRBJ2-3 TRBV18 ASSPVPDTQY
TRBJ2-5 TRBV19 ASSPRTGGQETQY
NA TRBV5-1 ASSQGLAGSYEQY
TRBJ2-7 TRBV7-2 ASSPAGGSGDEQY
TRBJ2-7 TRBV28 ASSLSSAADSYEQY
TRBJ2-5 TRBV19 ASSATEETQY
TRBJ1-4 TRBV15 ATTLSGTGTEKLF
TRBJ2-5 TRBV7-9 ASSLLGTGQETQY
TRBJ1-2 TRBV7-9 ASSGRDRALYGYT
TRBJ1-1 TRBV5-6 ASSQGQKNTEAF
TRBJ1-1 TRBV7-2 ASSLGQMNTEAF
TRBJ2-3 TRBV7-2 ASTTGVAGVSDTQY
TRBJ2-3 TRBV10-3 AISEVLAGGQY
TRBJ1-2 TRBV25-1 ASGARGHLYGYT
TRBJ2-3 TRBV9 ASSDRDRGTDTQY
TRBJ2-2 TRBV9 ASSAAFGELF
TRBJ1-5 TRBV6-1 ASRAGEQRNQPQH
TRBJ2-7 TRBV13 ASSFSHPDRAHYEQY
TRBJ2-7 TRBV7-2 ASSRIQGSYEQY
TRBJ2-2 TRBV6-4 ASSASGVDTGELF
TRBJ1-2 TRBV30 AWRHRRGHGYT
TRBJ1-1 TRBV7-2 ASSSGGLINTEAF
TRBJ2-3 TRBV5-1 ASSRTSGGSSTDTQY
TRBJ2-1 TRBV5-1 ASSLSGGLYNEQF
TRBJ2-2 TRBV6-4 ASSGINTGELF
TRBJ2-3 TRBV10-3 AINRGGTDTQY
TRBJ2-1 TRBV10-3 AISAGTGPTNEQF
TRBJ1-1 TRBV4-1 ASSPREVTEAF
TRBJ1-2 TRBV6-1 ASSLAGGYYGYT
TRBJ2-7 TRBV6-5 ASSLYRGYEQY
TRBJ2-2 TRBV4-1 ASMLAQNTGELF
TRBJ2-3 TRBV18 ASSGILTDTQY
TRBJ2-7 TRBV28 ASQNLAGGRFAQY
TRBJ2-7 TRBV4-3 ASSHDIDTSGAYEQY
TRBJ2-2 TRBV7-6 ASRLTSGSTGELF
TRBJ2-1 TRBV6-1 ASSEAGTASYNEQF
TRBJ2-7 TRBV4-1 ASSPQENGYEQY
TRBJ1-2 TRBV6-5 ASSFGQYYGYT
TRBJ2-1 TRBV7-2 ASNPGQIWNEQF
TRBJ2-5 TRBV11-2 ASSLLGQLETQY
TRBJ1-1 TRBV5-1 ASSLDPQGARTEAF
TRBJ1-4 TRBV7-9 ASSVRTEREKLF
TRBJ1-2 TRBV11-2 ASSLAGRGYT
TRBJ2-3 TRBV4-3 ASSQEFQGRYTQY
TRBJ1-1 TRBV7-3 ASSQAGVGNTEAF
TRBJ2-7 TRBV2 ASSAGQVSYEQY
TRBJ1-2 TRBV15 ATSRGGQGYGYT
TRBJ1-1 TRBV11-2 ASSLVWSTEAF
TRBJ1-5 TRBV5-4 ASSSQGAPGNQPQH